A single sample is the source of the 11 T cell receptor beta chains below, sequenced in a study of PD-1 blockade in classical Hodgkin lymphoma (dated by TCRdb to 2019 to 2021). Libraries were prepared through the immunoSEQ multiplex PCR assay. In TCRdb, the immuneACCESS table is reduced to in-frame sequences with V and J assigned. These tables do not hold every clone; where another copy was compared, an unresolved V gene accounts for under half, and the others remain unexplained. The sample includes some 31,000 clones, with roughly 70% observed a single time. The ten largest clonotypes hold 15% of the sample. Reading the label with the study, this specimen's time point is: cycle 2 day 1 (C2D1) of nivolumab. Relapse after autologous stem cell transplantation had occurred in all trial patients, and cohorts A, B and C were distinguished by prior brentuximab vedotin exposure. This specimen consisted of peripheral blood mononuclear cells (PBMCs), obtained before the second cycle of nivolumab. The receptors derive from a human donor with classical Hodgkin lymphoma.

The V and J genes are TRBV5-1 and TRBJ2-4; possibly TRBD2 for D (5 bases). Germline-derived CDR1 and CDR2 are SGHRS and YFSETQ. The CDR3 is made up of 20 amino acids. The V and J ends lost 4 bases and 0 bases respectively, with 26 bases between them. CDR3 sequence: CASSLQRVPGIGEAKNIQYF. CDR3 sequence (DNA): TGCGCCAGCAGCCTGCAAAGGGTGCCCGGAATCGGGGAAGCCAAAAACATTCAGTACTTC.

Sample share makes this clone medium-sized. The rearrangement joins TRBV5-1 to TRBJ2-2, with 9 positions matching TRBD1. Germline trimming cut 0 bases from V and 6 bases from J; bases unmatched to any gene: 6. Germline V gene data show CDR1 as SGHRS and CDR2 as YFSETQ. CDR3 length equals 16 residues. The CDR3 DNA is TGCGCCAGCAGCTTGGGCTCGGGACAGGGCGCCGGGGAGCTGTTTTTT. It specifies CASSLGSGQGAGELFF.

CDR3 in amino acids: CASSDRGIYEQYF. Here the CDR3 DNA reads TGTGCCAGTAGTGACAGGGGAATCTACGAGCAGTACTTC. The J gene is TRBJ2-5, the V gene TRBV19; the match to TRBD1 covers 8 bases. The DNA end is more similar to TRBJ2-7, so the J call may be wrong. The CDR3 spans 13 residues. CDR1 is LNHDA, CDR2 SQIVND, per germline (reference sequence).

The chain employs TRBV7-2 and TRBJ2-1; D gene unclear. V was clipped by 0 bases and J by 14 bases, with 14 bases between them. CDR1 is SGHTA, CDR2 FQGNSA, per germline. The CDR3 totals 13 residues. CDR3 residues: CASSLANSEDKFF. CDR3 bases: TGTGCCAGCAGCTTAGCCAACAGTGAGGATAAGTTCTTC.

The chain couples TRBV18 to TRBJ1-1; D possibly corresponds to TRBD1 (5 bases). V dropped 1 base and J dropped 4 bases, with 10 bases sitting between them. Looked up from germline, CDR1 is KGHSH and CDR2 is LQKENI. The length of the CDR3 is 14 residues. The CDR3 DNA is TGTGCCAGCTCACCACGTCAACAGGTCACTGAAGCTTTCTTT. It specifies CASSPRQQVTEAFF.

Turning to this clone: The same CDR3 can be traced to other DNA sequences in this sample. This chain connects TRBV19 to TRBJ1-2; tentatively, D is TRBD1 (5 bases). This CDR3 spans 16 amino acids. Trimming left V 3 bases short and J 5 bases short, with 19 bases between. Germline CDR1 reads LNHDA; CDR2 reads SQIVND (reference sequence). CDR3 bases: TGTGCCAGTAGTATTGATATGGGGCAGATATTTTATGGCTACACCTTC. It encodes CASSIDMGQIFYGYTF. The variable domain in full, completed from reference TRBV19 and TRBJ1-2, reads DGGITQSPKYLFRKEGQNVTLSCEQNLNHDAMYWYRQDPGQGLRLIYYSQIVNDFQKGDIAEGYSVSREKKESFPLTVTSAQKNPTAFYLCASSIDMGQIFYGYTFGSGTRLTVV.

The count of this clone is one. CDR3 coding DNA: TGTGCCAGCAGCCCGGGGCAGGGAAACACCGGGGAGCTGTTTTTT. Its protein is CASSPGQGNTGELFF. V and J are TRBV11-2 and TRBJ2-2; the D call may be TRBD1 or TRBD2 (5 bases each). The length of the CDR3 is 15 residues. Germline CDR1 and CDR2: SGHAT and FQNNGV. V lost 5 bases, J lost 2 bases, and 12 bases lay in between.

This sequence joins TRBV7-9 and TRBJ2-1; 7 nucleotides match TRBD1. The CDR3 is 14 amino acids. Losses at the gene ends were 5 bases for V and 6 bases for J; bases not matched to a gene: 7. Germline-derived CDR1 and CDR2 are SEHNR and FQNEAQ (reference sequence). The CDR3: CASSSRDRLNEQFF. DNA of the CDR3: TGTGCCAGCAGCAGCCGGGACAGACTCAATGAGCAGTTCTTC.

This clone has just a few counts. The chain links TRBV6-6 to TRBJ1-3, with no clear D. V dropped 0 bases and J dropped 0 bases, with 9 bases sitting between them. Germline V gene lookup returns CDR1 MNHNY and CDR2 SVGAGI (reference sequence). The length of the CDR3 is 16 residues. The CDR3 region is CASSYSSGPSGNTIYF. The CDR3 DNA is TGTGCCAGCAGTTACTCGTCAGGACCCTCTGGAAACACCATATATTTT.

DNA for the CDR3: TGCGCCAGCACCCCCAGCGCGGCGGCTCCGACTAGCGGGGGGGTTAGGGCTGAGACCCAGTACTTC. Encoded protein: CASTPSAAAPTSGGVRAETQYF. This chain joins TRBV4-3 and TRBJ2-5; TRBD2 agrees at 14 bases. Germline V gene sequence: CDR1 LGHNA, CDR2 YSLEER. V trimming: 7 bases; J trimming: 5 bases; junction bases outside the gene matches: 27. The CDR3 extends over 22 amino acids.

V gene TRBV4-1 combines with J gene TRBJ1-6, with TRBD1 as a possible D gene (5 bases). This CDR3 has 16 amino acids. CDR1 and CDR2 from the germline V gene are MGHRA and YSYEKL. The germline V and J ends were trimmed by 0 bases and 4 bases, with 10 bases remaining between them. For the CDR3, the DNA is TGCGCCAGCAGCCAAGATGACAGTCGGTATAATTCACCCCTCCACTTT. This sequence encodes CASSQDDSRYNSPLHF.